Following are 8 T cell receptor beta chains from one sample sequenced in a study of control samples from healthy donors and cancer patients. This table comes from immunoSEQ multiplex PCR, and its TCRdb copy is limited to in-frame clones, with some not included. The data show about 51,000 clones, roughly nine tenths seen once. Sequenced input: PBMCs. The receptors shown here come from a man aged 40-49 years with colorectal cancer.

This clone was seen only a few times. This sequence joins TRBV2 and TRBJ2-7, with 9 bases matching TRBD1. The CDR3 is 13 residues long. Per germline, CDR1 SNHLY and CDR2 FYNNEI. Germline trimming cut 6 bases from V and 2 bases from J; bases unmatched to any gene: 2. The CDR3 DNA reads TGTGCCAGCAGGGACAGGGGCACCTACGAGCAGTACTTC. It translates to CASRDRGTYEQYF.

This rearrangement joins TRBV27 to TRBJ1-1; no clear D. The CDR3 is 13 residues long. V was trimmed by 2 bases and J by 3 bases, leaving 7 bases between them. The germline gives CDR1 MNHEY, CDR2 SMNVEV (reference sequence). In DNA form, the CDR3 reads TGTGCCAGCAGTTTACTATCCGACACTGAAGCTTTCTTT. It yields the protein CASSLLSDTEAFF.

The chain links TRBV9 to TRBJ2-1; D call uncertain. The CDR3 spans 15 residues. Germline V gene lookup returns CDR1 SGDLS and CDR2 YYNGEE. The V end lost 3 bases, the J end lost 2 bases, and 12 bases lay between the germline ends. CDR3 sequence reads: CASSGSVEPYNEQFF. Here the CDR3 DNA reads TGTGCCAGCAGCGGCAGCGTTGAGCCCTACAATGAGCAGTTCTTC.

The gene calls are TRBV25-1 and TRBJ1-1; maybe TRBD1 (6 bases). Germline V gene lookup returns CDR1 MGHDK and CDR2 SYGVNS. V lost 4 bases to trimming and J lost 5 bases, with 11 bases between them. The CDR3 contains 13 residues. The CDR3 loop reads CASSVGDKTEAFF. The CDR3 nucleotides are TGTGCCAGCAGTGTAGGGGACAAAACTGAAGCTTTCTTT.

J is TRBJ2-7 and V is TRBV28; 10 bases are a match to TRBD1. Trimming took 5 bases from V and 7 from J; bases not matched to a gene: 11. The germline CDR1 and CDR2 sequences are MDHEN and SYDVKM. This CDR3 has 15 amino acids. CDR3 in DNA: TGTGCCAGCAGTCGACAGGGGGCCAGGGCGTGGGAGCAGTACTTC. Residues: CASSRQGARAWEQYF.

This chain joins TRBV24-1 and TRBJ2-1; tentative D call: TRBD1 (6 bases). Trimming took off 3 bases at V and 5 bases at J, with 13 bases between the two ends. This CDR3 contains 15 residues. Germline loops: CDR1 KGHDR, CDR2 SFDVKD. Here the CDR3 DNA reads TGTGCCACCAGTGATCCTCGGAAGGGGGACAATGAGCAGTTCTTC. This gives the protein CATSDPRKGDNEQFF.

Only a few counts were recorded for this clone. V and J are TRBV20-1 and TRBJ2-1, with no clear D. Trimming took 3 bases from V and 0 from J, leaving 9 bases between them. The germline gives CDR1 DFQATT, CDR2 SNEGSKA (reference sequence). The CDR3 extends over 14 amino acids. The CDR3 DNA reads as TGCAGTGCTAGTCTGTGGAGCTCCTACAATGAGCAGTTCTTC. This translates into CSASLWSSYNEQFF.

The chain carries TRBV5-1 and TRBJ2-2; 7 nucleotides match TRBD1. The CDR3 loop spans 15 amino acids. J was trimmed by 0 bases and V by 7 bases; bases with no gene match: 6. The germline V gene encodes CDR1 SGHRS and CDR2 YFSETQ. The CDR3 sequence: CASYGTVTNTGELFF. Written as DNA, the CDR3 is TGCGCCAGCTACGGGACAGTAACGAACACCGGGGAGCTGTTTTTT.